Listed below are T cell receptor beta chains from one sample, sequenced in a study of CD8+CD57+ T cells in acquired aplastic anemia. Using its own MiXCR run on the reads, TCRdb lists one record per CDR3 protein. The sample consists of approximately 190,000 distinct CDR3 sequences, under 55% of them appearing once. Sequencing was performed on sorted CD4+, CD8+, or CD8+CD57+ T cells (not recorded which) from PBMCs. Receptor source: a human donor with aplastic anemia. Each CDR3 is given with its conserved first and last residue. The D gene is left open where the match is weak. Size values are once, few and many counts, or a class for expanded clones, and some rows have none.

TGTGCCAGCAGCCAAGATGGGGGGACCGGGGAGCTGTTTTTT	CASSQDGGTGELFF	.	few	TRBJ2-2	TRBV3-1
TGTGCCAGCAGTGCTGGGGGACTAGCGGGAGTCGAGACCCAGTACTTC	CASSAGGLAGVETQYF	TRBD2	once	TRBJ2-5	TRBV25-1
TGTGCCACCAGTGCTTCTGGGCGAGGCTACACCTTC	CATSASGRGYTF	.	.	TRBJ1-2	TRBV7-6
TGTGCCAGCAGTCAGCCCTTTAACAATGAGCAGTTCTTC	CASSQPFNNEQFF	.	few	TRBJ2-1	TRBV2
TGTGCCAGCAGCCGAGGGGGCGGGTACGAGCAGTACTTC	CASSRGGGYEQYF	TRBD1	many	TRBJ2-7	TRBV5-4
TGCAGTGCTGAAGGGAGGAGCGGGGAGCTGTTTTTT	CSAEGRSGELFF	.	.	TRBJ2-2	TRBV20-1
TGTGCCAGCAGCTTGAGACAGGGGATACCCTACGAGCAGTACTTC	CASSLRQGIPYEQYF	TRBD1	.	TRBJ2-7	TRBV5-8
TGTGCCAGCAGCTTCTCCGTTGTGTGGGGTGAGACTGAAGCTTTCTTT	CASSFSVVWGETEAFF	.	.	TRBJ1-1	TRBV11-2
TGCGTCAGCACGGGCACGAAGGGATCGGAAGCTTTCTTT	CVSTGTKGSEAFF	.	.	TRBJ1-1	TRBV6-1
TGTGCCAGCAGCTTATCCCCTGGGGGGCCCGGGGACTATGGCTACACCTTC	CASSLSPGGPGDYGYTF	.	many	TRBJ1-2	TRBV7-6
TGTGCCAGTACCCCGACAGCTGTGGGTGGCTACACCTTC	CASTPTAVGGYTF	.	.	TRBJ1-2	TRBV19
TGTGCCAGCAGTGAAGCGGGGAGGGGCCGCGAACCCTACGAGCAGTACTTC	CASSEAGRGREPYEQYF	TRBD2	.	TRBJ2-7	TRBV2
TGTGCCACCAGTGATTATAATTACGAGCAGTACTTC	CATSDYNYEQYF	.	few	TRBJ2-7	TRBV24-1
TGTGCCAGCAGCTTAACACCTACAGAATATGGCTACACCTTC	CASSLTPTEYGYTF	.	once	TRBJ1-2	TRBV7-9
TGTGCCAGCAGCTTACGGCACAAACAAGATACGCAGTATTTT	CASSLRHKQDTQYF	.	.	TRBJ2-3	TRBV7-2
TGTGCCAGCAGTTTACGGGACAGGCCTTTCTATGGCTACACCTTC	CASSLRDRPFYGYTF	TRBD1	.	TRBJ1-2	TRBV27
TGTGCCAGCAGCTCCAGCGGGAACTCCTACAATGAGCAGTTCTTC	CASSSSGNSYNEQFF	TRBD2	many	TRBJ2-1	TRBV7-3
TGCAGTGCTAGAGACCCTCTCAGAGGCGGCCAGCCCCAGCATTTT	CSARDPLRGGQPQHF	.	many	TRBJ1-5	TRBV20-1
TGTGCCAGCAGTGAAGTGGGAGGGCTGGGCGAGCAGTACTTC	CASSEVGGLGEQYF	TRBD2	few	TRBJ2-7	TRBV2
TGTGCTAGCAGCTTAGGCCGACAGAAGAATGAAAAACTGTTTTTT	CASSLGRQKNEKLFF	.	.	TRBJ1-4	TRBV7-7
TGTGCCATCAGTGAGGCAGGGGGTAGAGGGGCCAACGTCCTGACTTTC	CAISEAGGRGANVLTF	TRBD1	.	TRBJ2-6	TRBV10-3
TGCAGTGTAAGTAGTTCTGGGGCCAACGTCCTGACTTTC	CSVSSSGANVLTF	.	.	TRBJ2-6	TRBV20-1
TGTGCCAGCAGTCCTCCCGGCAGCCTAGACAATGAGCAGTTCTTC	CASSPPGSLDNEQFF	.	.	TRBJ2-1	TRBV25-1
TGTGCCATCAGTGAGGAGTCAACTAATGAAAAACTGTTTTTT	CAISEESTNEKLFF	.	few	TRBJ1-4	TRBV10-3
TGTGCCAGCAGCTCCACCTACCAAGAGACCCAGTACTTC	CASSSTYQETQYF	.	.	TRBJ2-5	TRBV5-6
TGCAGCGTTGTGACTAGCAGGTCAATCAATGAGCAGTTCTTC	CSVVTSRSINEQFF	TRBD2	.	TRBJ2-1	TRBV29-1
TGTGCCAGCAGCCAGGGGGACAGGCTGAGGTCTGGTGCCGACGTCCTGACTTTC	CASSQGDRLRSGADVLTF	TRBD1	.	TRBJ2-6	TRBV7-3
TGTGCCAGCAGACTTCAGGGAAATGAGCAGTTCTTC	CASRLQGNEQFF	.	.	TRBJ2-1	TRBV7-9
TGTGCCAGCAGCTTAGAAACAGGGGTGAGCACTGAAGCTTTCTTT	CASSLETGVSTEAFF	TRBD1	few	TRBJ1-1	TRBV7-6
TGTGCCAGCAGCGTGAGGGACAGGGCGAGGACTGAAGCTTTCTTT	CASSVRDRARTEAFF	TRBD1	few	TRBJ1-1	TRBV5-4
TGTGCCAGCAGTGCATACAGGGTTAGGCCCGGGGAGCTGTTTTTT	CASSAYRVRPGELFF	.	.	TRBJ2-2	TRBV12-3/TRBV12-4
TGTGCCAGCAGCTTAGATCTCACACCCCTCCACTTT	CASSLDLTPLHF	.	few	TRBJ1-6	TRBV7-9
TGTGCCAGCAGTCGGCTAGCGGGAGGGCCTCGGGGTTTCAATGAGCAGTTCTTC	CASSRLAGGPRGFNEQFF	TRBD2	few	TRBJ2-1	TRBV12-3/TRBV12-4
TGCGCCAGCCGTAAGAACTATGGCTACACCTTC	CASRKNYGYTF	.	.	TRBJ1-2	TRBV5-1
TGTGCCAGCAGCTTAGGGGCAGGGCAGGAGTTCTTC	CASSLGAGQEFF	.	.	TRBJ2-1	TRBV7-8
TGTGCCAGCAGCTTAAGCTCGGAAGGTACGCAGTATTTT	CASSLSSEGTQYF	.	.	TRBJ2-3	TRBV7-2
TGTGCCAGTACCCCGACAGGCCTCTCCTACGAGCAGTACTTC	CASTPTGLSYEQYF	.	many	TRBJ2-7	TRBV19
TGTGCCAGCAGTGAGACCCCTTGGGGGGGTGAGCAGTTCTTC	CASSETPWGGEQFF	TRBD2	many	TRBJ2-1	TRBV10-3
TGTGCCAGCAGCTATCTGTCGGGCAATCAGCCCCAGCATTTT	CASSYLSGNQPQHF	.	many	TRBJ1-5	TRBV11-2
TGTGCCAGCAGCTTAGCGGGGCAGGGAGTCAACGAGCAGTACTTC	CASSLAGQGVNEQYF	.	.	TRBJ2-7	TRBV7-9
TGTGCCACCAGTGCGACTAGCGGGGGCCTTAGCACAGATACGCAGTATTTT	CATSATSGGLSTDTQYF	TRBD2	.	TRBJ2-3	TRBV24-1
TGTGCCAGCAGATTTTGGCAGGGGGCGAACCAGCCCCAGCATTTT	CASRFWQGANQPQHF	TRBD1	.	TRBJ1-5	TRBV2
TGTGCCATCAGGGAGGACAGTCCCCAGCAGTACTTC	CAIREDSPQQYF	.	.	TRBJ2-7	TRBV10-3
TGTGCCAGCAGAAGGGACACCCAAGAGACCCAGTACTTC	CASRRDTQETQYF	.	.	TRBJ2-5	TRBV12-3/TRBV12-4